Described below is a single TCR beta chain sequence and its context. Its antigen is undetermined. Germline CDR1 is SGHTA and CDR2 is FQGNSA. This CDR3 spans 16 amino acids. Trimming took off 1 base at V and 0 bases at J, with 10 bases between the two ends. The naive CD8 subset, CD45RO-negative cells positively selected for CCR7, excluded terminally differentiated effector memory CD45RA+ cells. Produced via immunoSEQ multiplex PCR; TCRdb's table is partial and in-frame only. The sample has around 1.9 million clones, roughly 93% seen once. The data stem from a study of shared clonotypes between healthy human individuals. As for the study in general: A couple of women and a few men aged 18 to 49 made up the donors.

Study-wide points: Read depth was anticipated to influence clonotype sharing among donors. Larger estimated richness was generally recorded for naive subsets relative to memory subsets.

The TCR originated in a man between 18 and 35 years old in good health. Some clones in this sample may be carry-over from other donors' samples. The chain is built from TRBV7-2 and TRBJ1-3; D possibly corresponds to TRBD1 (5 bases). Material: naive CD8+ T cells from PBMCs. This CDR3 reads CASSLVLRGSGNTIYF. The CDR3 region has the DNA TGTGCCAGCAGCTTAGTATTAAGGGGCTCTGGAAACACCATATATTTT.